This TCR beta chain was captured by sequencing in a study of shared clonotypes between healthy human individuals. Background on the study: The donor group consisted of two women and a few men, aged 18 to 49.

Assay: immunoSEQ multiplex PCR; the TCRdb copy retains only in-frame clones and omits some. The sample records around 700,000 clones, approximately 73% being singletons. Note on this clone: What it recognizes is unknown.

Study findings and constraints: All-four-donor shared clonotypes had higher generation probabilities than non-shared clonotypes did.

Looked up from germline, CDR1 is SGHRS and CDR2 is YFSETQ. Trimming removed 8 bases from V and 6 bases from J, with 16 bases in between. This CDR3 has 13 amino acids. This TCR was recovered from a woman in her twenties or thirties in good health. V is TRBV5-1 and J is TRBJ2-3; D perhaps matches TRBD1 (6 bases). Sequencing was done on a sample of memory CD4+ T cells sorted from blood. The subset here: CD45RA-negative fraction. CDR3 nucleotide sequence: TGCGCCAGTCAGGGGTCCAGGAGGGATACGCAGTATTTT. The encoded protein is CASQGSRRDTQYF.